Each of the 6 T cell receptor beta chains below was sequenced from the same sample in a study of somatic mutations in cytotoxic T cells in rheumatoid arthritis. The method was immunoSEQ multiplex PCR; TCRdb's version includes in-frame clones alone and lacks a portion of them. The sample has more than 2,500 clones, about 66% seen once. The sequencing input was CD8+ T cells sorted from synovial fluid. These receptors came from a young woman with rheumatoid arthritis.

Only a few counts were recorded for this clone. The chain links TRBV5-5 to TRBJ1-2, with D maybe TRBD1 (5 bases). This CDR3 is built from 15 residues. With 0 bases removed from V and 5 bases from J, the gap between germline ends came to 14 bases. Germline lookup yields CDR1 SGHKS and CDR2 YYEKEE (reference sequence). In nucleotides, the CDR3 is TGTGCCAGCAGCTTGGAGGGGCTGGGGGGATATGGCTACACCTTC. Its protein is CASSLEGLGGYGYTF.

J is TRBJ2-1 and V is TRBV27, with 12 bases identical to TRBD2. Germline-derived CDR1 and CDR2 are MNHEY and SMNVEV (reference sequence). This CDR3 is 18 amino acids long. J lost 5 bases, V lost 5 bases, and 13 bases had no gene match. The CDR3 DNA reads as TGTGCCAGCAGTGTACTACCACGGACTAGCGGGGTGAACAATGAGCAGTTCTTC. Its translation is CASSVLPRTSGVNNEQFF.

The V call is TRBV6-5, the J call TRBJ1-2; perhaps TRBD1 as D (5 bases). CDR3 length: 14 amino acids. CDR1 is MNHEY, CDR2 SVGAGI, per germline. Trimming removed 3 bases at V and 2 bases at J, with 10 bases between. CDR3 region: CASSYYRTNYGYTF. The CDR3 coding sequence is TGTGCCAGCAGTTATTACAGGACGAACTATGGCTACACCTTC.

The V gene is TRBV7-2, the J gene TRBJ2-7, with TRBD2 matching over 10 bases. The CDR3 totals 15 residues. Looked up from germline, CDR1 is SGHTA and CDR2 is FQGNSA. After removal of 4 bases from V and 3 bases from J, the junction contained 6 bases not matched to a gene. The CDR3 DNA follows: TGTGCCAGCAGCTATAGCGGGGGGCCCAACTACGAGCAGTACTTC. This sequence encodes CASSYSGGPNYEQYF.

The J gene is TRBJ2-2, the V gene TRBV5-1, with TRBD1 matching 9 bases. Germline-derived CDR1 and CDR2 are SGHRS and YFSETQ. With 0 bases clipped from V and 6 bases from J, the junction kept 12 bases outside the gene matches. The CDR3 runs to 18 residues. This chain's CDR3 is CASSLVGWGQGVAGELFF. The CDR3 coding sequence is TGCGCCAGCAGCTTGGTCGGTTGGGGACAGGGAGTGGCCGGGGAGCTGTTTTTT. The full variable domain, with the rest looked up from reference TRBV5-1 and TRBJ2-2, is KAGVTQTPRYLIKTRGQQVTLSCSPISGHRSVSWYQQTPGQGLQFLFEYFSETQRNKGNFPGRFSGRQFSNSRSEMNVSTLELGDSALYLCASSLVGWGQGVAGELFFGEGSRLTVL.

The count of this clone is one. This chain's CDR3 is CASSQEHGLAGYNEQFF. For the CDR3, the DNA is TGCGCCAGCAGCCAAGAGCACGGACTAGCGGGATACAATGAGCAGTTCTTC. The chain uses TRBV4-3 and TRBJ2-1, with 12 bases fitting TRBD2. Germline assignment: CDR1 LGHNA and CDR2 YSLEER. This CDR3 is 17 amino acids long. J was trimmed by 4 bases and V by 0 bases; bases with no gene match: 4.